Presented here are 18 T cell receptor beta chains from one specimen sequenced in a study of blood T cell repertoires in COVID-19. The method was immunoSEQ multiplex PCR; TCRdb's version includes in-frame clones alone and lacks a portion of them. The sample has about 400,000 clones, around nine tenths seen once. The specimen was PBMCs or T cells enriched from blood (not recorded which). Source of these receptors: a woman aged 30 to 39 who had recovered from COVID-19.

The CDR3 sequence: CASSSSGDHQETQYF. The DNA for the CDR3 is TGTGCCAGCAGTTCTAGCGGAGACCACCAAGAGACCCAGTACTTC. V usage is TRBV28 and J usage is TRBJ2-5; 7 bases are shared with TRBD2. After removal of 4 bases from V and 0 bases from J, the junction contained 5 bases not matched to a gene. This CDR3 has 15 residues. Germline CDR1 reads MDHEN; CDR2 reads SYDVKM.

The rearrangement uses TRBV4-2 and TRBJ1-4; TRBD1 matches at 7 bases. Germline V gives CDR1 LGHNA, CDR2 YNFKEQ. The CDR3 has 15 residues. Unmatched junction bases numbered 7, after V lost 1 base and J lost 8 bases. The CDR3 loop reads CASSQVTTGQEKLFF. The CDR3 DNA reads TGTGCCAGCAGCCAAGTAACGACAGGGCAGGAAAAACTGTTTTTT.

This rearrangement joins TRBV7-8 to TRBJ2-7; D perhaps matches TRBD1 (5 bases). This CDR3 has 16 amino acids. CDR1 and CDR2 from the germline V gene are SGHVS and FQNEAQ. Deletions cut 7 bases from V and 1 base from J, with 20 bases between. The CDR3 here is CASTPPAGQGSYEQYF. CDR3 DNA sequence: TGTGCCAGCACCCCACCGGCCGGGCAGGGTTCCTACGAGCAGTACTTC.

This clone was seen more than once but under ten times. The rearrangement uses TRBV4-2 and TRBJ2-1; no reliable D call. This CDR3 region has 16 residues. Germline V lookup: CDR1 LGHNA, CDR2 YNFKEQ. Trimming stripped 1 base from V and 1 base from J, with 11 bases between. CDR3 nucleotides: TGTGCCAGCAGCCAAGTAGGAGCCCTGTCCTACAATGAGCAGTTCTTC. It translates to CASSQVGALSYNEQFF.

The CDR3 DNA follows: TGTGCCAGCAGTTATCCCGGAACAGGGGGCTACACCTTC. It yields the protein CASSYPGTGGYTF. V and J are TRBV6-5 and TRBJ1-2; possibly TRBD1 for D (6 bases). V was trimmed by 3 bases and J by 8 bases, leaving 13 bases between them. The CDR3 is 13 residues long. The germline V gene encodes CDR1 MNHEY and CDR2 SVGAGI.

V gene TRBV5-6 combines with J gene TRBJ2-7, with D unresolved. The CDR3 has 13 amino acids. From germline, CDR1 is SGHDT and CDR2 YYEEEE. V was trimmed by 0 bases and J by 0 bases, leaving 4 bases between them. The CDR3 nucleotides read TGTGCCAGCAGCTTGGGCTACTCCTACGAGCAGTACTTC. As protein: CASSLGYSYEQYF.

V is TRBV6-5 and J is TRBJ2-7; D gene ambiguous. The ends were cut back, 8 bases at V and 1 base at J, with 9 bases in the middle. The germline V gene encodes CDR1 MNHEY and CDR2 SVGAGI. The CDR3 is made up of 12 amino acids. In DNA, the CDR3 is TGTGCCAGCTCGAGGCAGTCCTACGAGCAGTACTTC. This gives the protein CASSRQSYEQYF.

There are many counts of this clone. The rearrangement joins TRBV11-2 to TRBJ1-1; no clear D gene. Germline V gene sequence: CDR1 SGHAT, CDR2 FQNNGV. V gave up 3 bases and J gave up 4 bases, with 9 bases separating them. The CDR3 spans 13 residues. CDR3 amino acids: CASSFAEITEAFF. The DNA for the CDR3 is TGTGCCAGCAGCTTCGCGGAGATCACTGAAGCTTTCTTT.

The chain joins TRBV7-8 to TRBJ2-7; TRBD1 agrees at 8 bases. The CDR3 is 16 amino acids. The V gene's germline CDR1 is SGHVS and CDR2 FQNEAQ. The V segment lost 2 bases and the J segment 3 bases; nucleotides outside the gene matches: 9. CDR3 sequence: CASSLTDRGYGYEQYF. The CDR3 region has the DNA TGTGCCAGCAGCTTAACCGACAGGGGCTATGGCTACGAGCAGTACTTC.

The count of this clone is one. The V gene is TRBV7-3, the J gene TRBJ1-5; D remains unclear. Germline CDR1 is SGHTA and CDR2 is FQGTGA. This CDR3 is built from 14 residues. Trimming cost V 7 bases and J 2 bases, with 12 bases left between them. The CDR3 DNA is TGTGCCAGCAATTACGGGAGTGGCAATCAGCCCCAGCATTTT. Amino acid sequence: CASNYGSGNQPQHF.

The gene calls are TRBV10-3 and TRBJ2-7, with 8 bases identical to TRBD2. CDR3 length equals 16 residues. With V trimmed by 4 bases and J by 3 bases, 11 bases remained unmatched. Germline V lookup: CDR1 ENHRY, CDR2 SYGVKD. DNA of the CDR3: TGTGCCATCAGTGGGGGGTTAGCGGGGACTAGCTACGAGCAGTACTTC. Its translation: CAISGGLAGTSYEQYF.

This chain links TRBV7-2 with TRBJ1-1, with a weak D call TRBD1 (5 bases). Germline CDR1 and CDR2: SGHTA and FQGNSA. CDR3 length: 15 residues. Deletions cut 1 base from V and 6 bases from J, with 15 bases between. The CDR3 reads CASSLGGGTAPEAFF. DNA for the CDR3: TGTGCCAGCAGCTTAGGGGGGGGGACGGCCCCTGAAGCTTTCTTT.

This chain joins TRBV28 and TRBJ1-3, with 7 positions matching TRBD1. CDR1 and CDR2 (germline): MDHEN, SYDVKM. V shed 5 bases and J 0 bases; nucleotides not matched to a gene: 4. The length of the CDR3 is 15 residues. The CDR3 DNA follows: TGTGCCAGCAGTCGATCAGGGGGCTCTGGAAACACCATATATTTT. Residues: CASSRSGGSGNTIYF.

The V gene is TRBV7-3, the J gene TRBJ2-5, with D perhaps TRBD2 (6 bases). This CDR3 contains 14 residues. Trimming took off 5 bases at V and 2 bases at J, with 12 bases between the two ends. CDR1 SGHTA and CDR2 FQGTGA come from the germline V gene. CDR3 sequence reads: CASSPNGGQETQYF. The CDR3 DNA reads TGTGCCAGCAGCCCGAATGGGGGGCAAGAGACCCAGTACTTC.

The chain carries TRBV19 and TRBJ2-7; no reliable D call. Trimming removed 5 bases at V and 2 bases at J, with 13 bases between. Germline-derived CDR1 and CDR2 are LNHDA and SQIVND (reference sequence). The CDR3 runs 14 residues. CDR3 DNA sequence: TGTGCCAGTAGTCTCTCGAGTGGTCCCTACGAGCAGTACTTC. It codes for CASSLSSGPYEQYF.

The V gene is TRBV7-3, the J gene TRBJ2-5, with 11 bases identical to TRBD2. The CDR3 is 16 amino acids. Losses at the gene ends were 0 bases for V and 2 bases for J; bases not matched to a gene: 2. Per germline, CDR1 SGHTA and CDR2 FQGTGA. The chain's CDR3 is CASSLTGTSGQETQYF. The CDR3, as DNA: TGTGCCAGCAGCTTAACGGGGACTAGCGGACAAGAGACCCAGTACTTC.

The chain is built from TRBV29-1 and TRBJ1-4; D perhaps matches TRBD1 (5 bases). The length of the CDR3 is 15 residues. Trimming removed 6 bases from V and 6 bases from J, with 20 bases in between. Germline assignment: CDR1 SQVTM and CDR2 ANQGSEA. The DNA for the CDR3 is TGCAGCGTCCTTCTTGGGGGGACGATTGATGAAAAACTGTTTTTT. Its protein product is CSVLLGGTIDEKLFF.

J is TRBJ2-1 and V is TRBV15; 14 bases map to TRBD2. This CDR3 is 15 amino acids long. The germline V gene has CDR1 LNHNV and CDR2 YYDKDF (reference sequence). The V segment lost 5 bases and the J segment 6 bases; nucleotides outside the gene matches: 3. CDR3 DNA: TGTGCCACCAGCGGGGGACTAGCGGGGGTCAATGAGCAGTTCTTC. Protein sequence: CATSGGLAGVNEQFF.